These T cell receptor beta chains were read from a single sample in a study of cytomegalovirus exposure and HLA in healthy donors. This table comes from immunoSEQ multiplex PCR, and its TCRdb copy is limited to in-frame clones, with some not included. The sample has about 200,000 clones, more than 65% seen once. Sequencing was done on a sample of PBMCs. The source is a woman aged 25 to 39 in good health and CMV-seropositive. CDR3s leave out the opening cysteine and the closing phenylalanine or tryptophan. The order of the fields is D gene, J gene, CDR3 length, V gene, CDR3 protein. The D gene is left open where the match is weak.

>TRBD2|TRBJ2-2|13|TRBV6-1
ASMGDSGIFGELF
>TRBD2|TRBJ2-1|13|TRBV5-1
ASSLALAGAGEQF
>TRBD2|TRBJ2-1|15|TRBV4-2
ASSQVGRLAGVNEQF
>.|TRBJ1-1|11|TRBV5-4
ASSPRPNTEAF
>.|TRBJ1-5|12|TRBV15
ATSRVGGNQPQH
>.|TRBJ1-1|11|TRBV19
ASSISAGTEAF
>.|TRBJ1-2|11|TRBV5-6
ASSFRGRGGYT
>TRBD1|TRBJ2-1|14|TRBV7-9
ASSPTGTGAYNEQF
>TRBD2|TRBJ2-1|16|TRBV9
ASSVRGLAFDSYNEQF
>TRBD2|TRBJ2-1|13|TRBV19
ASRPGLAGDNEQF
>.|TRBJ2-7|14|TRBV28
ASSLRLAASSYEQY
>TRBD1|TRBJ1-3|16|TRBV5-6
ASSSRGDRHLSGNTIY
>.|TRBJ1-4|12|TRBV7-8
ASSLTATNEKLF
>TRBD1|TRBJ2-3|14|TRBV28
ASIDPRGRGRDTQY
>.|TRBJ1-2|12|TRBV6-5
ASSNLGQKYGYT
>.|TRBJ2-3|12|TRBV5-1
ASARPSPTDTQY
>TRBD2|TRBJ2-7|11|TRBV6-5
ASSFQDGRWQY
>TRBD2|TRBJ2-1|11|TRBV27
ASSPGLDYEQF
>.|TRBJ1-5|9|TRBV27
ASGQNQPQH
>.|TRBJ2-1|13|TRBV7-6
ASSPRLEEYNEQF